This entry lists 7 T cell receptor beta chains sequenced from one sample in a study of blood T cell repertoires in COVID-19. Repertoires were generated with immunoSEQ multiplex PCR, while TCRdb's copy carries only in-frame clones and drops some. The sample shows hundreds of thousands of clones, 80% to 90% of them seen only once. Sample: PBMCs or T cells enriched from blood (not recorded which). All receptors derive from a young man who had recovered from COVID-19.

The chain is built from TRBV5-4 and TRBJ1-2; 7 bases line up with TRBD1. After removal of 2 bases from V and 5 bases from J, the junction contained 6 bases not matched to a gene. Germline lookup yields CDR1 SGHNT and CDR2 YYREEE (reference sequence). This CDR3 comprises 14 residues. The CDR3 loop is CASSFRDRPYGYTF. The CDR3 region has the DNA TGTGCCAGCAGCTTCCGGGACAGACCATATGGCTACACCTTC.

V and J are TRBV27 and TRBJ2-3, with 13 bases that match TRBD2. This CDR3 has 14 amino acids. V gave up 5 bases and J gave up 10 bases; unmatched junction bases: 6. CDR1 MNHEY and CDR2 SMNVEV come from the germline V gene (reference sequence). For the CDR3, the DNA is TGTGCCAGCAGTATGGGACTAGCGGGACAGCCGCAGTATTTT. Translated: CASSMGLAGQPQYF.

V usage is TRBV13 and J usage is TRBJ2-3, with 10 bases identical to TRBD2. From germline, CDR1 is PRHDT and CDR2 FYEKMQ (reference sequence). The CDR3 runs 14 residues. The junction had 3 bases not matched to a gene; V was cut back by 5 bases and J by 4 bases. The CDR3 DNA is TGTGCCAGCAGCCTGGGACTAGCGTCAGATACGCAGTATTTT. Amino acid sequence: CASSLGLASDTQYF.

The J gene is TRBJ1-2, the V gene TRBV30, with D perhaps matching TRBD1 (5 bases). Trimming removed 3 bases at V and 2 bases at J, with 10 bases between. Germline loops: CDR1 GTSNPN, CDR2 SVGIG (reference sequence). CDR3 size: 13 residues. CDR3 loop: CAWRIDSNYGYTF. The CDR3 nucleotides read TGTGCCTGGAGAATCGACAGCAACTATGGCTACACCTTC. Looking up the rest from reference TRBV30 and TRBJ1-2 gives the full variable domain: SQTIHQWPATLVQPVGSPLSLECTVEGTSNPNLYWYRQAAGRGLQLLFYSVGIGQISSEVPQNLSASRPQDRQFILSSKKLLLSDSGFYLCAWRIDSNYGYTFGSGTRLTVV.

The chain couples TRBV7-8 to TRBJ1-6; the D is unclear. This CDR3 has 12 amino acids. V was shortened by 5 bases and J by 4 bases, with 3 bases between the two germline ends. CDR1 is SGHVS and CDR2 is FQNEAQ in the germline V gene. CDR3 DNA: TGTGCCAGCAGCCCATATAATTCACCCCTCCACTTT. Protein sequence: CASSPYNSPLHF.

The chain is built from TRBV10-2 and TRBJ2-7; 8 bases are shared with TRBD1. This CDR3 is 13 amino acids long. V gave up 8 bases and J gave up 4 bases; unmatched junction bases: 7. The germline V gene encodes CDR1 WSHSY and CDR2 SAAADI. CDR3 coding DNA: TGCGCCAGCTGCCCCCAGGGGGCTTACGAGCAGTACTTC. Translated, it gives CASCPQGAYEQYF.

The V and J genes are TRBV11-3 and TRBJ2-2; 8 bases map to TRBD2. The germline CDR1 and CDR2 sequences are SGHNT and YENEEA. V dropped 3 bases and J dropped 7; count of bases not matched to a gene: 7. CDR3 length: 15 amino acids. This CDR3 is CASSLDSGGVGELFF. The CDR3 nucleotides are TGTGCCAGCAGCTTGGACTCGGGAGGGGTCGGGGAGCTGTTTTTT.